The 15 T cell receptor beta chains below were found in one sample sequenced in a study of early T cells in non-severe SARS-CoV-2 infection. TCRdb itself ran the 5' RACE reads through MiXCR, one entry per CDR3 protein. In the table there are nearly 95,000 distinct CDR3 sequences, around 17% of which are singletons. This material consisted of whole blood, taken at baseline. These receptors originate from an adult who was a healthcare worker with PCR-confirmed SARS-CoV-2 infection or an uninfected control (not recorded which).

This clonotype has only a few counts. The chain has TRBV4-1 and TRBJ2-7; D remains ambiguous. The CDR3 consists of 13 residues. CDR1 is MGHRA and CDR2 is YSYEKL in the germline V gene. Trimming removed 0 bases at V and 2 bases at J, with 5 bases between. The CDR3 nucleotides are TGCGCCAGCAGCCAAGATCTGACCTACGAGCAGTACTTC. Encoded protein: CASSQDLTYEQYF.

The chain joins TRBV12-3 or TRBV12-4 to TRBJ1-2, with 9 bases identical to TRBD1. The J segment lost 4 bases and the V segment lost 5 bases, leaving 8 bases of the junction unmatched. The CDR3 extends over 15 amino acids. The CDR3 loop reads CASSPSGQGGYGYTF. The CDR3 DNA follows: TGTGCCAGCAGTCCTTCGGGACAGGGAGGCTATGGCTACACCTTC.

This clonotype showed up just a few times. V usage is TRBV7-9 and J usage is TRBJ2-5; 8 bases fit TRBD2. Germline CDR1 and CDR2: SEHNR and FQNEAQ (reference sequence). The CDR3 contains 17 residues. V lost 5 bases, J lost 2 bases, and 13 bases stayed unmatched. CDR3 bases: TGTGCCAGCAGCACCTCCCTAGCGGGTCCTCTACAAGAGACCCAGTACTTC. It encodes CASSTSLAGPLQETQYF. The entire variable domain, with the rest obtained from reference TRBV7-9 and TRBJ2-5, is as follows: DTGVSQNPRHKITKRGQNVTFRCDPISEHNRLYWYRQTLGQGPEFLTYFQNEAQLEKSRLLSDRFSAERPKGSFSTLEIQRTEQGDSAMYLCASSTSLAGPLQETQYFGPGTRLLVL.

Many counts were recorded for this clonotype. The CDR3 DNA is TGTGCCAGCGGGAGGGCGAACACCGGGGAGCTGTTTTTT. It codes for CASGRANTGELFF. This chain joins TRBV7-9 and TRBJ2-2, with 7 bases identical to TRBD2. CDR1 SEHNR and CDR2 FQNEAQ come from the germline V gene (reference sequence). The CDR3 consists of 13 residues. V gave up 8 bases and J gave up 0 bases; unmatched junction bases: 0. Complete variable domain (other parts from reference TRBV7-9 and TRBJ2-2): DTGVSQNPRHKITKRGQNVTFRCDPISEHNRLYWYRQTLGQGPEFLTYFQNEAQLEKSRLLSDRFSAERPKGSFSTLEIQRTEQGDSAMYLCASGRANTGELFFGEGSRLTVL.

This chain uses TRBV12-3 or TRBV12-4 with TRBJ2-1; D unresolved. The CDR3 totals 15 residues. V was clipped by 4 bases and J by 2 bases, with 12 bases between them. For the CDR3, the DNA is TGTGCCAGCAGTTCCCCTGGACGGCCCTACAATGAGCAGTTCTTC. Its translation: CASSSPGRPYNEQFF.

This clonotype was picked up a small number of times. The chain joins TRBV9 to TRBJ2-1; TRBD2 aligns across 8 bases. Per the germline V gene, CDR1 is SGDLS and CDR2 is YYNGEE. The CDR3 is 15 residues long. Unmatched junction bases numbered 6, after V lost 3 bases and J lost 4 bases. The CDR3 DNA reads as TGTGCCAGCAGCGAACTAGCGGAACCATACAATGAGCAGTTCTTC. Protein product: CASSELAEPYNEQFF. Looking up the rest from reference TRBV9 and TRBJ2-1 gives the full variable domain: DSGVTQTPKHLITATGQRVTLRCSPRSGDLSVYWYQQSLDQGLQFLIQYYNGEERAKGNILERFSAQQFPDLHSELNLSSLELGDSALYFCASSELAEPYNEQFFGPGTRLTVL.

The chain uses TRBV20-1 and TRBJ2-1; 9 bases align to TRBD2. This CDR3 comprises 14 residues. V trimming: 3 bases; J trimming: 10 bases; junction bases outside the gene matches: 10. The germline gives CDR1 DFQATT, CDR2 SNEGSKA (reference sequence). CDR3: CSASGPSGIQEQFF. CDR3 DNA sequence: TGCAGTGCTAGTGGTCCTAGCGGGATTCAAGAGCAGTTCTTC.

This clonotype turned up a few times. V usage is TRBV20-1 and J usage is TRBJ1-5; tentative D call: TRBD1 (5 bases). The CDR3 runs to 13 residues. V was clipped by 6 bases and J by 5 bases, with 14 bases between them. Germline CDR1 reads DFQATT; CDR2 reads SNEGSKA (reference sequence). The DNA of the CDR3 is TGCAGTGCCCAAACGGGGACGGATCAGCCCCAGCATTTT. Translation: CSAQTGTDQPQHF.

The V gene is TRBV7-7, the J gene TRBJ2-1, with D possibly being TRBD2 (5 bases). Germline loops: CDR1 SSHAT, CDR2 FNYEAQ (reference sequence). With 5 bases removed from V and 5 bases from J, the gap between germline ends came to 10 bases. This CDR3 is 13 amino acids long. This CDR3 is CASSPLRDNEQFF. The DNA of the CDR3 is TGTGCCAGCAGCCCTTTGAGGGACAATGAGCAGTTCTTC.

V is TRBV29-1 and J is TRBJ2-5; D perhaps matches TRBD2 (5 bases). With 8 bases removed from V and 5 bases from J, the gap between germline ends came to 24 bases. From germline, CDR1 is SQVTM and CDR2 ANQGSEA. The length of the CDR3 is 15 residues. The CDR3 DNA reads TGCAGCTCTACCTTTTTGATGGGAGTTTTGGAGACCCAGTACTTC. This codes for CSSTFLMGVLETQYF.

This rearrangement joins TRBV12-3 or TRBV12-4 to TRBJ2-1; the match to TRBD2 covers 7 bases. J was trimmed by 0 bases and V by 3 bases; bases with no gene match: 5. The CDR3 spans 16 residues. The CDR3 nucleotides are TGTGCCAGCAGTTTCCCGAGCGGGAACTCCTACAATGAGCAGTTCTTC. Its translation is CASSFPSGNSYNEQFF.

The table lists this clonotype with a few counts. The chain has TRBV28 and TRBJ2-5; D uncertain. CDR3 length equals 13 residues. Trimming took 2 bases from V and 1 from J, leaving 5 bases between them. Germline CDR1 is MDHEN and CDR2 is SYDVKM. The CDR3 region is CASSLEGQETQYF. Here the CDR3 DNA reads TGTGCCAGCAGTTTAGAAGGCCAAGAGACCCAGTACTTC.

The rearrangement uses TRBV14 and TRBJ1-1, with no clear D. Germline-derived CDR1 and CDR2 are SGHDN and FVKESK. Trimming stripped 1 base from V and 0 bases from J, with 21 bases between. The CDR3 covers 19 residues. CDR3 in amino acids: CASSQVTGGGRRMNTEAFF. The CDR3 region has the DNA TGTGCCAGCAGCCAAGTAACCGGCGGAGGGAGAAGGATGAACACTGAAGCTTTCTTT.

Only a few counts were recorded for this clonotype. The CDR3, as DNA: TGTGCCAGCAGCTTGGACCCTGGCAGGATAAATCAGCCCCAGCATTTT. Protein sequence: CASSLDPGRINQPQHF. The genes are TRBV5-5 and TRBJ1-5; no reliable D call. The V gene's germline CDR1 is SGHKS and CDR2 YYEKEE (reference sequence). The CDR3 has 16 amino acids. V was cut by 0 bases and J by 4 bases, with 14 bases left in between.

This clonotype has only a few counts. The rearrangement joins TRBV28 to TRBJ2-2; 8 positions agree with TRBD2. Germline CDR1 reads MDHEN; CDR2 reads SYDVKM. This CDR3 spans 20 amino acids. The trim removed 4 bases at V and 6 bases at J, leaving 22 bases unmatched. The CDR3 DNA reads as TGTGCCAGCAGTTCGACCCCAGAGCGGGAGTCGCCGTGGGTGGCCGGGGAGCTGTTTTTT. It yields the protein CASSSTPERESPWVAGELFF.